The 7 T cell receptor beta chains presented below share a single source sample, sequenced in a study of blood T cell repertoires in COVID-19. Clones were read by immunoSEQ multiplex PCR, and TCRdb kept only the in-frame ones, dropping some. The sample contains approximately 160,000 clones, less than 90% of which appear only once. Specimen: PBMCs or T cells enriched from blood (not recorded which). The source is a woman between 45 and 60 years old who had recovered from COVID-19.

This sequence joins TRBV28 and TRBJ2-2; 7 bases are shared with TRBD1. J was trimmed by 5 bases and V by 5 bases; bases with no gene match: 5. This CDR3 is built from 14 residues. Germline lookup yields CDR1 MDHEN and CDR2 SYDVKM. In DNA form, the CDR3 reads TGTGCCAGCAGTAACGCACAGGGGACCGGGGAGCTGTTTTTT. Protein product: CASSNAQGTGELFF.

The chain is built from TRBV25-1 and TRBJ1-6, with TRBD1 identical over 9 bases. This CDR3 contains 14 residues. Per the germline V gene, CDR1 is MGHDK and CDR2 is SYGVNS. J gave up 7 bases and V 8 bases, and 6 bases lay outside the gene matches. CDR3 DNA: TGTGCCAGCGGGACAGGGTCCCTCAATTCACCCCTCCACTTT. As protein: CASGTGSLNSPLHF.

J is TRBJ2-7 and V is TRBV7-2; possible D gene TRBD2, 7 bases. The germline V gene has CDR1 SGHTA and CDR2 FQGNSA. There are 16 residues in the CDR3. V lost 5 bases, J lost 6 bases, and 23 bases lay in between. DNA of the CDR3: TGTGCCAGCAGCACATCGGTGGTGGGGGGGGCCCGCGAGCAGTACTTC. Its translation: CASSTSVVGGAREQYF.

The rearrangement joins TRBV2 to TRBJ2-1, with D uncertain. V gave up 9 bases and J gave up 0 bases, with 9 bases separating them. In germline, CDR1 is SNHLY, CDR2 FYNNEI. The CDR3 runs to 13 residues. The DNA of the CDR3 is TGTGCCAGTCATACGAGCTCCTACAATGAGCAGTTCTTC. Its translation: CASHTSSYNEQFF.

The CDR3 nucleotides are TGCAGTGCTAGTATAGCGGGCCACTTCTACAATGAGCAGTTCTTC. Its translation: CSASIAGHFYNEQFF. The V and J genes are TRBV20-1 and TRBJ2-1, with 7 bases lining up with TRBD2. The CDR3 covers 15 residues. CDR1 DFQATT and CDR2 SNEGSKA come from the germline V gene (reference sequence). The V segment lost 3 bases and the J segment 3 bases; nucleotides outside the gene matches: 8.

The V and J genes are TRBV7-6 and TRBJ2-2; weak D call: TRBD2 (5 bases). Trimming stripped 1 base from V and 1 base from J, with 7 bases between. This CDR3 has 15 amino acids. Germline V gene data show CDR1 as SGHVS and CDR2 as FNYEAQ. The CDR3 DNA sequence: TGTGCCAGCAGCTTAGGAGCGGTGAACACCGGGGAGCTGTTTTTT. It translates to CASSLGAVNTGELFF.

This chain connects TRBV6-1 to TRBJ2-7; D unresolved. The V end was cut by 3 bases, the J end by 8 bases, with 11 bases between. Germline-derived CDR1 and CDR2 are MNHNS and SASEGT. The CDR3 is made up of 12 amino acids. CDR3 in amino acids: CASSDSTVKQYF. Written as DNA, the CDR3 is TGTGCCAGCAGTGATTCAACGGTAAAGCAGTACTTC.